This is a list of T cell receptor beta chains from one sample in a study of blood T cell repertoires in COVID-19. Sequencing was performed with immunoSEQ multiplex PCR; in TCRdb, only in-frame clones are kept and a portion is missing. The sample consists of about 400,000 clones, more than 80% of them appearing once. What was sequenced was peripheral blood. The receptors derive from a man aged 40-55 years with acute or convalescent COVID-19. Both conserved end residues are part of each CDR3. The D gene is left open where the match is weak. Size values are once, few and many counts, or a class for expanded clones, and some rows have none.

CDR3 protein: CASSRTVQMNTEAFF; CDR3 DNA: TGTGCCAGTTCCCGCACGGTCCAAATGAACACTGAAGCTTTCTTT; V gene: TRBV19; clone size: medium-sized; J gene: TRBJ1-1; D gene: .
CDR3 protein: CASSLLEEQYF; CDR3 DNA: TGCGCCAGCAGCTTGTTAGAAGAGCAGTACTTC; V gene: TRBV5-1; clone size: many; J gene: TRBJ2-7; D gene: .
CDR3 protein: CASSDPLVYGYTF; CDR3 DNA: TGTGCCAGCAGCGATCCTTTAGTCTATGGCTACACCTTC; V gene: TRBV7-9; clone size: .; J gene: TRBJ1-2; D gene: .
CDR3 protein: CASSKGTGDTYEQYF; CDR3 DNA: TGTGCCAGCAGCAAAGGGACAGGGGACACCTACGAGCAGTACTTC; V gene: TRBV21-1; clone size: .; J gene: TRBJ2-7; D gene: .
CDR3 protein: CASSYSEAAFF; CDR3 DNA: TGTGCCAGCAGTTACTCGGAGGCCGCTTTCTTT; V gene: TRBV6-6; clone size: .; J gene: TRBJ1-1; D gene: .
CDR3 protein: CASSRQGELYYGYTF; CDR3 DNA: TGTGCCAGCAGCCGACAGGGGGAGTTATACTATGGCTACACCTTC; V gene: TRBV5-5; clone size: .; J gene: TRBJ1-2; D gene: TRBD1
CDR3 protein: CASSFTRQGNTEAFF; CDR3 DNA: TGTGCCAGCAGCTTCACCCGACAGGGGAACACTGAAGCTTTCTTT; V gene: TRBV13; clone size: .; J gene: TRBJ1-1; D gene: TRBD1
CDR3 protein: CASSNRGGPDTQYF; CDR3 DNA: TGTGCCAGCAGTAACAGGGGAGGACCAGATACGCAGTATTTT; V gene: TRBV28; clone size: .; J gene: TRBJ2-3; D gene: .
CDR3 protein: CASTDEGFSTEAFF; CDR3 DNA: TGTGCCAGCACCGATGAGGGATTTTCCACTGAAGCTTTCTTT; V gene: TRBV5-4; clone size: .; J gene: TRBJ1-1; D gene: .
CDR3 protein: CASSLVGAPQETQYF; CDR3 DNA: TGTGCCAGCAGCTTAGTTGGGGCCCCCCAAGAGACCCAGTACTTC; V gene: TRBV11-2; clone size: .; J gene: TRBJ2-5; D gene: .
CDR3 protein: CASSDDRGGGYTF; CDR3 DNA: TGTGCCAGCAGCGACGACAGGGGAGGTGGCTACACCTTC; V gene: TRBV3-1/TRBV3-2; clone size: .; J gene: TRBJ1-2; D gene: TRBD1
CDR3 protein: CASRPGGNSPLHF; CDR3 DNA: TGTGCCAGCAGACCAGGGGGGAATTCACCCCTCCACTTT; V gene: TRBV5-4; clone size: few; J gene: TRBJ1-6; D gene: TRBD1
CDR3 protein: CASSSGQGFQPQHF; CDR3 DNA: TGTGCCAGCAGTTCGGGACAGGGGTTTCAGCCCCAGCATTTT; V gene: TRBV27; clone size: few; J gene: TRBJ1-5; D gene: TRBD1
CDR3 protein: CASSQSVGRFDNEQFF; CDR3 DNA: TGTGCCAGCAGCCAATCGGTGGGGCGGTTCGACAATGAGCAGTTCTTC; V gene: TRBV14; clone size: .; J gene: TRBJ2-1; D gene: .
CDR3 protein: CATSRDAETQYF; CDR3 DNA: TGTGCCACCAGCAGAGATGCGGAGACCCAGTACTTC; V gene: TRBV15; clone size: .; J gene: TRBJ2-5; D gene: .
CDR3 protein: CASSPEVGTGPYEQYF; CDR3 DNA: TGTGCCAGCAGCCCGGAGGTCGGGACAGGGCCCTACGAGCAGTACTTC; V gene: TRBV11-2; clone size: .; J gene: TRBJ2-7; D gene: TRBD1
CDR3 protein: CASSLGALTANTGELFF; CDR3 DNA: TGTGCCAGCAGCCTCGGAGCTCTAACCGCGAACACCGGGGAGCTGTTTTTT; V gene: TRBV14; clone size: .; J gene: TRBJ2-2; D gene: .
CDR3 protein: CARSYYLPNRATSGRLFYNEQFF; CDR3 DNA: TGTGCCAGAAGCTATTACCTTCCTAACAGGGCTACTAGCGGGAGACTTTTCTACAATGAGCAGTTCTTC; V gene: TRBV5-3; clone size: .; J gene: TRBJ2-1; D gene: TRBD2
CDR3 protein: CASSQYCSNQPQHF; CDR3 DNA: TGCGCCAGCAGTCAATACTGTAGCAATCAGCCCCAGCATTTT; V gene: TRBV23-1; clone size: .; J gene: TRBJ1-5; D gene: .